These T cell receptor beta chains were read from a single sample in a study of cytomegalovirus exposure and HLA in healthy donors. Generated by immunoSEQ multiplex PCR, the TCRdb table keeps only in-frame clones and is missing some. The data hold 100,000 to 150,000 clones, with about 70% observed a single time. What was sequenced was PBMCs. All receptors come from a male donor in good health and CMV-seronegative. Each CDR3 is given with its conserved first and last residue.

TRBJ2-1 | TRBV9 | CASSSSGGMYNEQFF
TRBJ2-5 | TRBV25-1 | CATRGQGYETQYF
TRBJ2-6 | TRBV29-1 | CSVRGVSGANVLTF
TRBJ2-7 | TRBV29-1 | CSALLTSGYEQYF
TRBJ2-3 | TRBV9 | CASSFGLADTDTQYF
TRBJ2-7 | TRBV7-6 | CASSLGLVYEQYF
TRBJ2-3 | TRBV9 | CASSHGLAGSTDTQYF
TRBJ2-7 | TRBV6-6 | CASRPRQGAVYEQYF
TRBJ2-1 | TRBV19 | CASSMGGLALYNEQFF
TRBJ1-2 | TRBV7-9 | CASSFGTGGPRDGYTF
TRBJ2-2 | TRBV28 | CASSVDRGRTGELFF
TRBJ2-1 | TRBV6-5 | CASSYWGGRYNEQFF
TRBJ2-3 | TRBV7-2 | CASRPGLSTDTQYF
TRBJ1-2 | TRBV29-1 | CSVDRTGSDGYTF
TRBJ1-1 | TRBV19 | CASSLTANTEAFF
TRBJ2-7 | TRBV27 | CASSHGQGQYF
TRBJ2-7 | TRBV18 | CASSLQGTTYEQYF
TRBJ1-1 | TRBV2 | CASSEFRGTEAFF
TRBJ2-1 | TRBV30 | CAWSVLGTSSNEQFF
TRBJ2-5 | TRBV7-2 | CASSPTLTSGGETQYF
TRBJ2-2 | TRBV7-9 | CASSLSRFGVRSTGELFF
TRBJ1-3 | TRBV30 | CASRSSGNTIYF
TRBJ1-4 | TRBV28 | CASSLWGAERLFF
TRBJ2-7 | TRBV27 | CASSFPPLGAGAKYEQYF
TRBJ1-2 | TRBV28 | CASSGTAQSYGYTF
TRBJ2-5 | TRBV7-2 | CASSWDSGGARETQYF
TRBJ2-3 | TRBV7-9 | CASSLPATGRSTDTQYF
TRBJ2-1 | TRBV5-1 | CASSPWTGVDNEQFF
TRBJ2-3 | TRBV5-1 | CASSLGGGAETQYF
TRBJ2-7 | TRBV5-1 | CASSPSVGYYEQYF
TRBJ2-3 | TRBV19 | CASSIGQGPSTDTQYF
TRBJ2-5 | TRBV28 | CASSPTSRETQYF